Shown below are 32 T cell receptor beta chains from a single sample sequenced in a study of CXCR3-negative and CXCR3-positive naive CD8 T cells. General study results and limits: Naive cells positive for CXCR3 carried more hydrophobic TRB CDR3s than CXCR3-negative ones.

The antigens of these receptors remain unknown. UMI-tagged TRB cDNA libraries were built via 5' RACE. From the 5' RACE reads, TCRdb lists one entry per CDR3 protein and no DNA. The table for this sample gives more than 100,000 distinct CDR3 sequences. The sample was naive CXCR3+ CD8+ T cells from blood. Subset reported: CD45RO-CCR7+CD27+CD95- naive CD8+ T cells expressing CXCR3 (TNR3+). These receptors came from a human donor in good health. Some clones in this sample may be carry-over from other donors' samples.

The genes are TRBV28 and TRBJ2-2. The CDR3 loop spans 12 amino acids. CDR1 is MDHEN, CDR2 SYDVKM, per germline. CDR3 sequence: CASSLGYGELFF.

V and J are TRBV29-1 and TRBJ2-5; TCRdb indicates TRBD2, and absent DNA this call remains unverified. Per germline, CDR1 SQVTM and CDR2 ANQGSEA. The CDR3 sequence is 15 residues long. CDR3 in amino acids: CSVDRLANNQETQYF.

The chain recombines TRBV21-1 with TRBJ1-1. TRBV21-1 is shown as a pseudogene. The CDR3 is 15 amino acids. The CDR3 loop reads CASSKVSTANREAFF.

Here the CDR3 reads CASSASGANSGYTF. V gene TRBV5-1 combines with J gene TRBJ1-2; there is no DNA to check the TCRdb D call of TRBD1. The CDR3 length is 14 residues. Germline loops: CDR1 SGHRS, CDR2 YFSETQ.

The chain recombines TRBV11-2 with TRBJ1-4; absent DNA, TCRdb's TRBD1 call cannot be checked. The CDR3 consists of 17 residues. Germline lookup yields CDR1 SGHAT and CDR2 FQNNGV. This CDR3 is CASSLGTEFSTNEKLFF.

This chain joins TRBV7-2 and TRBJ2-1; the TRBD2 assignment by TCRdb is unverifiable without DNA. CDR3 size: 17 residues. The V gene's germline CDR1 is SGHTA and CDR2 FQGNSA. The CDR3 spells CASSFLGLAGTYNEQFF.

The CDR3 region is CALRGRDECEQYF. The V gene is TRBV24-1, the J gene TRBJ2-7; TCRdb's D call, TRBD1, is unchecked because there is no DNA. Germline lookup yields CDR1 KGHDR and CDR2 SFDVKD. This CDR3 has 13 amino acids.

The chain recombines TRBV20-1 with TRBJ2-5; absent DNA, TCRdb's TRBD2 call cannot be checked. Germline loops: CDR1 DFQATT, CDR2 SNEGSKA (reference sequence). This CDR3 has 15 residues. The CDR3 region is CSAGSGRALRETQYF.

The genes are TRBV3-1 and TRBJ2-7; absent DNA, TCRdb's TRBD2 call cannot be checked. Germline-derived CDR1 and CDR2 are LGHDT and YNNKEL (reference sequence). The CDR3 consists of 18 residues. CDR3 protein: CASSQDRLAGGLFYEQYF.

This rearrangement joins TRBV7-9 to TRBJ2-1; TCRdb's D gene call, TRBD1, goes unchecked for lack of DNA. The CDR3 runs 15 residues. CDR1 and CDR2 from the germline V gene are SEHNR and FQNEAQ (reference sequence). The CDR3 spells CASTGHGARANEQFF.

The V call is TRBV9, the J call TRBJ2-1; TCRdb's D call, TRBD1, is unchecked because there is no DNA. The germline V gene encodes CDR1 SGDLS and CDR2 YYNGEE. CDR3 length: 14 residues. The CDR3 sequence: CASSLTGSGNEQFF.

The rearrangement joins TRBV15 to TRBJ2-1; the D call from TCRdb, TRBD1, cannot be confirmed without DNA. Germline CDR1 LNHNV, CDR2 YYDKDF (reference sequence). This CDR3 is built from 14 residues. CDR3 sequence: CATSVGTDYNEQFF.

V gene TRBV28 combines with J gene TRBJ2-3; TCRdb calls TRBD2, which cannot be checked without DNA. Germline values: CDR1 MDHEN, CDR2 SYDVKM. The CDR3 contains 17 residues. CDR3 region: CASSLTLSASSTDTQYF.

Here the CDR3 reads CASSRRDLYEQYF. J is TRBJ2-7 and V is TRBV12-3 or TRBV12-4; TCRdb names TRBD2, which stays unverified in the absence of DNA. The CDR3 sequence is 13 residues long.

This chain connects TRBV7-2 to TRBJ1-1; TCRdb proposes TRBD1, but this gene call is untestable without DNA. The CDR3 covers 14 residues. The germline V gene encodes CDR1 SGHTA and CDR2 FQGNSA. This CDR3 is CASSSITGGTEAFF.

This sequence joins TRBV2 and TRBJ2-2; with no DNA, the TCRdb D assignment of TRBD2 cannot be verified. CDR1 and CDR2 (germline): SNHLY, FYNNEI. The CDR3 extends over 16 amino acids. The CDR3 sequence is CASSEARGFNTGELFF.

This rearrangement joins TRBV30 to TRBJ2-7; TCRdb picks TRBD2, but there is no DNA to check that call. The CDR3 extends over 12 amino acids. Germline CDR1 is GTSNPN and CDR2 is SVGIG (reference sequence). CDR3 loop: CAWSVALYEQYF. Combining the CDR3 with reference TRBV30 and TRBJ2-7 gives the whole variable domain SQTIHQWPATLVQPVGSPLSLECTVEGTSNPNLYWYRQAAGRGLQLLFYSVGIGQISSEVPQNLSASRPQDRQFILSSKKLLLSDSGFYLCAWSVALYEQYFGPGTRLTVT.

The genes are TRBV7-9 and TRBJ2-7; TCRdb lists TRBD1, though no DNA is available to test this call. CDR3 length: 16 amino acids. Germline V gives CDR1 SEHNR, CDR2 FQNEAQ (reference sequence). This CDR3 reads CASSTVAGTGAYEQYF.

The CDR3 sequence is CASSLSGLVTEWWDTDTQYF. The chain has TRBV28 and TRBJ2-3; TCRdb designates TRBD2, a call that cannot be tested without DNA. Germline CDR1 and CDR2: MDHEN and SYDVKM. CDR3 length: 20 amino acids.

This chain joins TRBV12-3 or TRBV12-4 and TRBJ2-7. The CDR3 is 16 residues long. The CDR3 protein is CAGEPDGRKTYYEQYF.

The chain's CDR3 is CASSLFDREAATNEKLFF. J is TRBJ1-4 and V is TRBV5-1; TCRdb calls TRBD1, which cannot be checked without DNA. The CDR3 spans 18 residues. Germline V CDR1 and CDR2: SGHRS, YFSETQ.

This sequence joins TRBV29-1 and TRBJ2-2; the TCRdb D gene call, TRBD1, has no DNA to confirm it. Germline CDR1 and CDR2: SQVTM and ANQGSEA. The CDR3 runs 12 residues. CDR3 sequence reads: CSARGGTGELFF.

This rearrangement joins TRBV5-1 to TRBJ2-7; TCRdb's D gene call, TRBD2, goes unchecked for lack of DNA. Germline CDR1 SGHRS, CDR2 YFSETQ. CDR3 size: 14 residues. The chain's CDR3 is CASTWSGGAGEQYF.

V and J are TRBV20-1 and TRBJ1-4. This CDR3 comprises 11 residues. The germline gives CDR1 DFQATT, CDR2 SNEGSKA (reference sequence). CDR3 sequence reads: CSARYLGELFF.

The gene calls are TRBV28 and TRBJ2-5; the D call of TRBD1 rests on TCRdb alone, since no DNA is present to check it. The CDR3 consists of 14 residues. The germline CDR1 and CDR2 sequences are MDHEN and SYDVKM. The CDR3 spells CASSRDREVETQYF.

The CDR3 region is CASSYRGTGAEIRDEKLFF. The V gene is TRBV6-6, the J gene TRBJ1-4; TCRdb picks TRBD1, but there is no DNA to check that call. CDR1 and CDR2 (germline): MNHNY, SVGAGI (reference sequence). This CDR3 is 19 amino acids long.

The CDR3 loop reads CSARDKWGTQYF. The chain links TRBV20-1 to TRBJ2-3; TCRdb indicates TRBD1, and absent DNA this call remains unverified. This CDR3 contains 12 residues. Germline loops: CDR1 DFQATT, CDR2 SNEGSKA (reference sequence).

This sequence joins TRBV29-1 and TRBJ1-1. The germline CDR1 and CDR2 sequences are SQVTM and ANQGSEA. The CDR3 loop spans 11 amino acids. The CDR3 loop reads CSVSWNAEAFF.

This chain uses TRBV12-3 or TRBV12-4 with TRBJ2-3; lacking DNA, the TRBD2 call made by TCRdb goes unchecked. The CDR3 covers 14 residues. The CDR3 sequence is CASTRDLNTDTQYF.

The rearrangement links TRBV24-1 to TRBJ2-3; as DNA is missing, the TRBD1 call by TCRdb cannot be tested. Looked up from germline, CDR1 is KGHDR and CDR2 is SFDVKD. The CDR3 totals 16 residues. The CDR3 sequence is CATSDRPGQGLDTQYF.

V and J are TRBV29-1 and TRBJ2-3. Germline V gives CDR1 SQVTM, CDR2 ANQGSEA. CDR3 size: 12 residues. CDR3 sequence: CSVLGSTDTQYF.

The rearrangement joins TRBV11-2 to TRBJ2-1; TCRdb outputs TRBD1, but without DNA this stays unchecked. Germline values: CDR1 SGHAT, CDR2 FQNNGV. CDR3 length equals 15 residues. The CDR3 spells CASSLEQGGYNEQFF.